The sequence of this T cell receptor (beta chain) was determined in a study of blood T cell repertoires in COVID-19. Looking at the study overall: Specimens from acute and convalescent COVID-19 originated in the United States, Italy and Spain.

In the original processing: How many nucleated cells were present was estimated from reference gene primer amplification. The method was immunoSEQ multiplex PCR; TCRdb's version includes in-frame clones alone and lacks a portion of them. D and trimming were read from the DNA, whereas the V and J calls and clone size are those reported in that table. This table has 150,000 to 200,000 clones, about 90% appearing once. The source of this sequence is a woman in her sixties or seventies with COVID-19, enrolled during active disease. Sequences were obtained from peripheral blood.

The CDR3 DNA follows: TGCGCCAGCAGTGAGTCGACGAGGTTTGGCAATCAGCCCCAGCATTTT. It translates to CASSESTRFGNQPQHF. The V and J genes are TRBV10-1 and TRBJ1-5; D call uncertain. The germline V gene encodes CDR1 WNHNN and CDR2 SYGVQD (reference sequence). This CDR3 has 16 amino acids. Trimming cost V 0 bases and J 2 bases, with 11 bases left between them.